One and the same sample provided the 3 T cell receptor beta chains below, sequenced in a study of blood T cell repertoires in COVID-19. Profiled with immunoSEQ multiplex PCR; TCRdb holds only in-frame clones, not every one. Of roughly 120,000 clones listed, 85% to 90% are singletons. The sample consisted of peripheral blood. The receptor source for this set is an older woman with COVID-19, enrolled during active disease.

This chain joins TRBV9 and TRBJ1-2; 7 positions match TRBD1. Germline CDR1 SGDLS, CDR2 YYNGEE. V lost 3 bases, J lost 3 bases, and 5 bases stayed unmatched. The CDR3 has 14 residues. The chain's CDR3 is CASSALTGDYGYTF. In nucleotides, the CDR3 is TGTGCCAGCAGCGCCCTAACAGGGGACTATGGCTACACCTTC. Full variable domain (remainder filled in from reference TRBV9 and TRBJ1-2): DSGVTQTPKHLITATGQRVTLRCSPRSGDLSVYWYQQSLDQGLQFLIQYYNGEERAKGNILERFSAQQFPDLHSELNLSSLELGDSALYFCASSALTGDYGYTFGSGTRLTVV.

The rearrangement uses TRBV4-3 and TRBJ2-3; the match to TRBD2 covers 7 bases. The CDR3 consists of 15 residues. The germline V gene has CDR1 LGHNA and CDR2 YSLEER. V dropped 2 bases and J dropped 3; count of bases not matched to a gene: 5. The CDR3 coding sequence is TGCGCCAGCAGCCAAAGCGGGGTACGGACAGATACGCAGTATTTT. It is translated as CASSQSGVRTDTQYF.

The gene calls are TRBV3-1 (or the pseudogene TRBV3-2) and TRBJ2-5, with unresolved D. The V end was cut by 1 base, the J end by 5 bases, with 14 bases between. The germline gives CDR1 LGHDT, CDR2 YNNKEL (reference sequence). The CDR3 is 15 amino acids. In DNA form, the CDR3 reads TGTGCCAGCAGCCAAGGTGGCCTGACACAGGAGACCCAGTACTTC. It specifies CASSQGGLTQETQYF.